One sample yielded the 5 T cell receptor beta chains listed below, sequenced in a study of blood T cells in healthy people across ages (dated by TCRdb to the mid-2010s). Libraries were made using 5' RACE. The second PCR ran for roughly 7 to 11 cycles and used a J-beta primer mix along with a sample-barcoded 5' primer. In TCRdb, the public reads were trimmed at Q25 with fastp and aligned with MiXCR, with productive beta chains retained. CDR3 protein sequences are deduplicated, and each keeps its most common genes and DNA. This sample is represented by some 1.8 million distinct CDR3 sequences; about two fifths of them were singletons. The top ten hold 20% to 25% of the sample. Sample: blood. These receptors were obtained from a human donor in good health.

This clonotype was recorded once. The chain uses TRBV6-2 or TRBV6-3 and TRBJ1-1; D remains unclear. The V and J ends lost 6 bases and 5 bases respectively, with 10 bases between them. Germline CDR1 MNHEY, CDR2 SVGEGT. CDR3 length equals 12 residues. The CDR3 sequence: CASSIQITEAFF. CDR3 bases: TGTGCCAGCAGCATACAGATTACTGAAGCTTTCTTT.

The chain is built from TRBV4-3 and TRBJ2-3, with 7 bases fitting TRBD2. V gave up 0 bases and J gave up 2 bases; unmatched junction bases: 8. Germline V gene data show CDR1 as LGHNA and CDR2 as YSLEER. This CDR3 contains 17 residues. In nucleotides, the CDR3 is TGCGCCAGCAGCCAAGATTTGCGGGGGTCGCTCACAGATACGCAGTATTTT. It yields the protein CASSQDLRGSLTDTQYF.

In its sample, this clonotype was seen many times. V is TRBV18 and J is TRBJ1-2; no definite D call. CDR1 and CDR2 (germline): KGHSH, LQKENI. The CDR3 spans 14 residues. Trimming stripped 3 bases from V and 1 base from J, with 9 bases between. Here the CDR3 DNA reads TGTGCCAGCTCACCGACCGGGGATAACTATGGCTACACCTTC. Encoded protein: CASSPTGDNYGYTF.

The genes are TRBV6-2 or TRBV6-3 and TRBJ2-1; 12 bases agree with TRBD1. V lost 9 bases, J lost 2 bases, and 5 bases stayed unmatched. CDR1 and CDR2 from the germline V gene are MNHEY and SVGEGT. The length of the CDR3 is 15 residues. The CDR3 region is CASTGTGGPYNEQFF. The CDR3 coding sequence is TGTGCCAGTACCGGGACAGGGGGCCCCTACAATGAGCAGTTCTTC.

The chain uses TRBV20-1 and TRBJ2-3; 8 nucleotides match TRBD1. Losses at the gene ends were 6 bases for V and 0 bases for J; bases not matched to a gene: 5. This CDR3 has 14 residues. The V gene's germline CDR1 is DFQATT and CDR2 SNEGSKA (reference sequence). The CDR3 protein is CSAAGQGSTDTQYF. In DNA, the CDR3 is TGCAGTGCGGCCGGACAGGGAAGCACAGATACGCAGTATTTT.